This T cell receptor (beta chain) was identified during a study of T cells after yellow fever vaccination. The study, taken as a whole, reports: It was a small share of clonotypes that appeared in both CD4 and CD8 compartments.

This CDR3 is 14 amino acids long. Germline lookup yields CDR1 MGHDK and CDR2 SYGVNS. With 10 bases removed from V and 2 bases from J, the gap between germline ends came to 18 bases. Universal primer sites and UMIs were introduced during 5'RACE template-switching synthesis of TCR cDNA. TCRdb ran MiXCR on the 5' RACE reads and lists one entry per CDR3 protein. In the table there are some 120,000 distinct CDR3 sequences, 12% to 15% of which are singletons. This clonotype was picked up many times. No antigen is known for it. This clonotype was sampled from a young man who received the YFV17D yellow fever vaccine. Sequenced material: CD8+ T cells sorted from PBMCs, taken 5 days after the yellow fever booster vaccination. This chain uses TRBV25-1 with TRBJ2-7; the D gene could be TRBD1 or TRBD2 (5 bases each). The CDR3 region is CATLVGSGPYEQYF. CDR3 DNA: TGTGCCACCTTAGTGGGGTCGGGGCCCTACGAGCAGTACTTC.